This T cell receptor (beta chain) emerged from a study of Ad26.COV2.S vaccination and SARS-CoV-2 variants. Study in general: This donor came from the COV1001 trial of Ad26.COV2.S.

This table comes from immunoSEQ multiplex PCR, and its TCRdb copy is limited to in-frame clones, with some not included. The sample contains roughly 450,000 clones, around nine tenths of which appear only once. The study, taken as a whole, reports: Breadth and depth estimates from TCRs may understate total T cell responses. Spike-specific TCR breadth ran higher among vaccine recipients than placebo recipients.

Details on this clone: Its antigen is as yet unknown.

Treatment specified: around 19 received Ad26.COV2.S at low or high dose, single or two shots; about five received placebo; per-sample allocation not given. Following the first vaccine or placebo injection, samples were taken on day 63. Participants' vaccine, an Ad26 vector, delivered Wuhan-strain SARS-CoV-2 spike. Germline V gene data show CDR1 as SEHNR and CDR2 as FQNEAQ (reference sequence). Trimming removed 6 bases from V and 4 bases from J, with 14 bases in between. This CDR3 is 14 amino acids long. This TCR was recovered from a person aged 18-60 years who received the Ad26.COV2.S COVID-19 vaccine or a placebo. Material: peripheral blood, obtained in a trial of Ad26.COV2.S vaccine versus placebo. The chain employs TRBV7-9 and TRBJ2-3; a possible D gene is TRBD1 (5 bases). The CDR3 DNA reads TGTGCCAGCAGTTTGGGGCTAAAAGCAGATACGCAGTATTTT. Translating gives CASSLGLKADTQYF.